The 30 T cell receptor beta chains below all came from one sample that was sequenced in a study of T-cell memory formation after mild COVID-19 (dated by TCRdb to 2020 to 2023). The library was built by means of 5' RACE. The instrument given in TCRdb is Illumina NovaSeq 6000. TCRdb passed the public sequencing reads through fastp at Q25 and MiXCR, retaining productive beta sequences. One record per CDR3 amino acid sequence lists the most common genes and DNA. The sample yields some 450,000 distinct CDR3 sequences; more than 15% were counted once. Roughly 21% of the sample rests with the top ten. Source material: PBMCs or a T cell subset sorted from them (not recorded which). The receptors derive from a man in his late teens or twenties who had mild COVID-19 (a few samples of this study predate the infection). The sample titles of this study are shuffled in the database, so cell type and time point are left out; the donor was told from shared clones.

This clonotype was seen ten or more times. This rearrangement joins TRBV12-3 or TRBV12-4 to TRBJ2-7; a possible D gene is TRBD1 (6 bases). V gave up 5 bases and J gave up 4 bases, with 9 bases separating them. CDR3 length equals 12 residues. The CDR3: CASSAQGYEQYV. The CDR3 bases are TGTGCCAGCAGTGCCCAGGGGTACGAGCAGTACGTC.

The V and J genes are TRBV4-2 and TRBJ2-3; TRBD2 might be the D (5 bases). This CDR3 is 17 amino acids long. Germline CDR1 LGHNA, CDR2 YNFKEQ. The V gene lost 4 bases and the J gene lost 3 bases, with 20 bases spanning the gap. CDR3 sequence: CASSLESGAELTDTQYF. The CDR3 nucleotides read TGTGCCAGCAGCCTCGAATCCGGAGCGGAGCTTACAGATACGCAGTATTTT.

The chain is built from TRBV20-1 and TRBJ2-5, with D perhaps TRBD1 or TRBD2 (5 bases each). The CDR3 length is 15 residues. The V end was cut by 1 base, the J end by 5 bases, with 17 bases between. Germline assignment: CDR1 DFQATT and CDR2 SNEGSKA (reference sequence). The CDR3 loop is CSARGKSRRDETQYF. CDR3 nucleotides: TGCAGTGCTAGAGGGAAGAGTAGAAGGGACGAGACCCAGTACTTC.

This chain uses TRBV11-2 with TRBJ2-1; perhaps TRBD1 as D (6 bases). Trimming shortened V by 6 bases and J by 10 bases, and 22 bases separated the two germline ends. From germline, CDR1 is SGHAT and CDR2 FQNNGV. This CDR3 has 15 residues. The CDR3 here is CASRSGRGINREQFF. The DNA for the CDR3 is TGTGCCAGCAGATCCGGCAGGGGCATTAATCGAGAGCAGTTCTTC.

This clonotype was observed a few times. This chain links TRBV6-6 with TRBJ1-1, with no clear D. The germline gives CDR1 MNHNY, CDR2 SVGAGI (reference sequence). The CDR3 loop spans 13 amino acids. Trimming pared 5 bases from V and 2 bases from J, leaving 9 bases between. CDR3 coding DNA: TGTGCCAGCAGTCACACTCTAAACACTGAAGCTTTCTTT. It specifies CASSHTLNTEAFF.

This clonotype was detected many times. This chain uses TRBV7-2 with TRBJ2-2; D not certain. V shed 2 bases and J shed 0 bases, with 16 bases lying between them. The germline gives CDR1 SGHTA, CDR2 FQGNSA. The CDR3 is 18 residues long. The CDR3 spells CASSLKSVRAANTGELFF. The CDR3 DNA reads as TGTGCCAGCAGCTTAAAATCGGTTCGGGCAGCGAACACCGGGGAGCTGTTTTTT.

This clonotype came up a few times. The chain joins TRBV7-9 to TRBJ2-4, with D uncertain. The CDR3 extends over 13 amino acids. From germline, CDR1 is SEHNR and CDR2 FQNEAQ (reference sequence). Trimming pared 1 base from V and 9 bases from J, leaving 10 bases between. As DNA, the CDR3 is TGTGCCAGCAGCTTAGATACCCTTCTCATTCAGTACTTC. Its protein is CASSLDTLLIQYF. Full variable domain (rest looked up from reference TRBV7-9 and TRBJ2-4): DTGVSQNPRHKITKRGQNVTFRCDPISEHNRLYWYRQTLGQGPEFLTYFQNEAQLEKSRLLSDRFSAERPKGSFSTLEIQRTEQGDSAMYLCASSLDTLLIQYFGAGTRLSVL.

The chain has TRBV7-2 and TRBJ2-2; 16 bases are shared with TRBD2. Losses at the gene ends were 5 bases for V and 7 bases for J; bases not matched to a gene: 10. The CDR3 sequence is 18 residues long. CDR1 is SGHTA and CDR2 is FQGNSA in the germline V gene. The CDR3 coding sequence is TGTGCCAGCAGCCCCACCGGGACTAGCGGGGGGGCCTACGGGGAGCTGTTTTTT. It translates to CASSPTGTSGGAYGELFF. Full variable domain (outside the CDR3, taken from reference TRBV7-2 and TRBJ2-2): GAGVSQSPSNKVTEKGKDVELRCDPISGHTALYWYRQSLGQGLEFLIYFQGNSAPDKSGLPSDRFSAERTGGSVSTLTIQRTQQEDSAVYLCASSPTGTSGGAYGELFFGEGSRLTVL.

This clonotype was observed a few times. The CDR3 nucleotides are TGTGCTAGTGGTCCCCAGGGTGAAATCATATATTTT. This encodes CASGPQGEIIYF. The gene calls are TRBV12-5 and TRBJ1-3; tentative D call: TRBD1 (5 bases). The CDR3 extends over 12 amino acids. V lost 5 bases to trimming and J lost 12 bases, with 14 bases between them. Germline V gives CDR1 LGHNT, CDR2 FRNRAP.

This clonotype occurred a few times. The genes are TRBV27 and TRBJ1-1; 9 bases align to TRBD1. The CDR3 has 15 amino acids. Per the germline V gene, CDR1 is MNHEY and CDR2 is SMNVEV (reference sequence). Trimming removed 6 bases from V and 0 bases from J; junction bases left unmatched: 5. CDR3 amino acids: CASRQGARMNTEAFF. The CDR3, as DNA: TGTGCCAGCAGACAGGGGGCAAGGATGAACACTGAAGCTTTCTTT.

J is TRBJ2-3 and V is TRBV7-2; 9 positions match TRBD2. The CDR3 is 17 amino acids. In germline, CDR1 is SGHTA, CDR2 FQGNSA. The trim removed 0 bases at V and 7 bases at J, leaving 11 bases unmatched. CDR3 DNA sequence: TGTGCCAGCAGCTTAGCGAGGGGTGCTAGCGGGGCGAATACGCAGTATTTT. Residues: CASSLARGASGANTQYF.

The rearrangement joins TRBV18 to TRBJ2-3, with unresolved D. Trimming cost V 3 bases and J 5 bases, with 18 bases left between them. Germline V gene data show CDR1 as KGHSH and CDR2 as LQKENI. The CDR3 totals 16 residues. The CDR3 DNA is TGTGCCAGCTCACCTCGCATCCCATCTCTAGGAGATACGCAGTATTTT. It yields the protein CASSPRIPSLGDTQYF.

The chain has TRBV4-3 and TRBJ1-6; 9 bases align to TRBD1. This CDR3 spans 17 amino acids. CDR1 is LGHNA and CDR2 is YSLEER in the germline V gene. J lost 2 bases, V lost 2 bases, and 4 bases had no gene match. In DNA, the CDR3 is TGCGCCAGCAGCCAAAGACAGGGGGACGCCTATAATTCACCCCTCCACTTT. Protein: CASSQRQGDAYNSPLHF.

This clonotype has at least ten counts. The chain employs TRBV4-3 and TRBJ2-1; 9 bases are a match to TRBD1. Trimming took 4 bases from V and 2 from J; bases not matched to a gene: 3. In germline, CDR1 is LGHNA, CDR2 YSLEER. This CDR3 region has 15 residues. The CDR3 DNA follows: TGCGCCAGCAGCCGGACAGGGGAGCCCTACAATGAGCAGTTCTTC. Translation gives CASSRTGEPYNEQFF.

The genes are TRBV5-1 and TRBJ2-1, with 11 nucleotides matching TRBD2. The CDR3 length is 15 residues. V trimming: 2 bases; J trimming: 8 bases; junction bases outside the gene matches: 6. Germline V CDR1 and CDR2: SGHRS, YFSETQ. The CDR3 coding sequence is TGCGCCAGCAGCTTTCTAGCGGGGGGCGGAGATGAGCAGTTCTTC. It specifies CASSFLAGGGDEQFF.

Only a few counts were recorded for this clonotype. The chain employs TRBV12-3 or TRBV12-4 and TRBJ2-3; D is unresolved. Deletions cut 5 bases from V and 8 bases from J, with 8 bases between. The CDR3 contains 11 residues. The CDR3 DNA follows: TGTGCCAGCAGTAGTTCTGTTACGCAGTATTTT. It codes for CASSSSVTQYF.

This clonotype was seen only once. The chain employs TRBV7-2 and TRBJ2-5; D unresolved. The ends were cut back, 5 bases at V and 5 bases at J, with 15 bases in the middle. Per the germline V gene, CDR1 is SGHTA and CDR2 is FQGNSA. The CDR3 is 14 residues long. Here the CDR3 reads CASSPPPDGETQYF. CDR3 bases: TGTGCCAGCAGCCCCCCTCCGGACGGGGAGACCCAGTACTTC.

This clonotype appeared once. This may arise from a read error, as a much more abundant clone is one base away. The chain links TRBV6-2 or TRBV6-3 to TRBJ1-1; the D is unclear. The CDR3 covers 12 residues. Per the germline V gene, CDR1 is MNHEY and CDR2 is SVGEGT. V lost 6 bases and J lost 4, with 9 bases in between. The CDR3 DNA is TGTGCCAGCAGCCGGGAGAGCACTGAAGCTTTCTTT. This gives the protein CASSRESTEAFF.

The chain is built from TRBV11-2 and TRBJ2-3; D is possibly TRBD2 (7 bases). V gave up 1 base and J gave up 4 bases, with 12 bases separating them. The CDR3 spans 15 residues. The V gene's germline CDR1 is SGHAT and CDR2 FQNNGV. In DNA form, the CDR3 reads TGTGCCAGCAGCTTAGTAGTGGGGGGGCCAGATACGCAGTATTTT. It specifies CASSLVVGGPDTQYF.

This clonotype was picked up a small number of times. The rearrangement joins TRBV6-6 to TRBJ1-2; 8 nucleotides match TRBD1. The CDR3 has 14 residues. From germline, CDR1 is MNHNY and CDR2 SVGAGI (reference sequence). With V trimmed by 5 bases and J by 1 base, 3 bases remained unmatched. The CDR3 bases are TGTGCCAGCAGTATACAGGGGGTTAACTATGGCTACACCTTC. Its protein product is CASSIQGVNYGYTF.

Only a few counts were recorded for this clonotype. The chain has TRBV7-9 and TRBJ2-2; TRBD2 is a possible D gene (6 bases). The CDR3 is 17 residues long. Per the germline V gene, CDR1 is SEHNR and CDR2 is FQNEAQ (reference sequence). V was trimmed by 5 bases and J by 7 bases, leaving 23 bases between them. The chain's CDR3 is CASSPLGQGGPNGELFF. DNA of the CDR3: TGTGCCAGCAGCCCCCTCGGGCAGGGAGGACCCAACGGGGAGCTGTTTTTT.

This clonotype turned up a few times. The rearrangement uses TRBV5-4 and TRBJ2-5; D is perhaps TRBD2 (5 bases). Germline V gene lookup returns CDR1 SGHNT and CDR2 YYREEE (reference sequence). The CDR3 runs to 13 residues. V was pared by 3 bases and J by 4 bases, with 10 bases between. The CDR3 sequence: CASSWRGGETQYF. As DNA, the CDR3 is TGTGCCAGCAGCTGGCGTGGAGGAGAGACCCAGTACTTC.

The gene calls are TRBV2 and TRBJ2-1; a possible D gene is TRBD1 (6 bases). V gave up 6 bases and J gave up 2 bases, with 14 bases separating them. The length of the CDR3 is 15 residues. CDR1 and CDR2 from the germline V gene are SNHLY and FYNNEI. The CDR3 sequence: CASSADRLAYNEQFF. In nucleotides, the CDR3 is TGTGCCAGCAGCGCCGACAGGCTAGCCTACAATGAGCAGTTCTTC. Full variable domain (rest looked up from reference TRBV2 and TRBJ2-1): EPEVTQTPSHQVTQMGQEVILRCVPISNHLYFYWYRQILGQKVEFLVSFYNNEISEKSEIFDDQFSVERPDGSNFTLKIRSTKLEDSAMYFCASSADRLAYNEQFFGPGTRLTVL.

This clonotype has just a few counts. The V call is TRBV20-1, the J call TRBJ1-2, with 10 nucleotides matching TRBD1. After removal of 6 bases from V and 8 bases from J, the junction contained 9 bases not matched to a gene. Germline loops: CDR1 DFQATT, CDR2 SNEGSKA (reference sequence). The CDR3 covers 13 residues. The DNA for the CDR3 is TGCAGTGCATCCGGGACAGGGGTGGCGGGCTACACCTTC. The encoded protein is CSASGTGVAGYTF.

The chain is built from TRBV5-6 and TRBJ2-7; perhaps D is TRBD1 or TRBD2 (5 bases each). The ends were cut back, 6 bases at V and 4 bases at J, with 20 bases in the middle. The CDR3 loop spans 15 amino acids. CDR1 and CDR2 from the germline V gene are SGHDT and YYEEEE. CDR3 residues: CASTFKRGYVYEQYF. CDR3 bases: TGTGCCAGCACGTTCAAGAGGGGTTATGTGTACGAGCAGTACTTC. Drawing the rest from reference TRBV5-6 and TRBJ2-7, the complete variable domain is DAGVTQSPTHLIKTRGQQVTLRCSPKSGHDTVSWYQQALGQGPQFIFQYYEEEERQRGNFPDRFSGHQFPNYSSELNVNALLLGDSALYLCASTFKRGYVYEQYFGPGTRLTVT.

There are a few counts of this clonotype. The V call is TRBV5-1, the J call TRBJ1-3; D gene uncertain. The CDR3 runs 14 residues. CDR1 and CDR2 (germline): SGHRS, YFSETQ. The V end lost 0 bases, the J end lost 3 bases, and 7 bases lay between the germline ends. In DNA, the CDR3 is TGCGCCAGCAGCTTGGGAACACTTGGAAACACCATATATTTT. Encoded protein: CASSLGTLGNTIYF.

The J gene is TRBJ1-4, the V gene TRBV4-1, with D unclear. Germline CDR1 and CDR2: MGHRA and YSYEKL. V was trimmed by 1 base and J by 3 bases, leaving 12 bases between them. This CDR3 comprises 16 residues. This CDR3 is CASSQGERVSNEKLFF. CDR3 coding DNA: TGCGCCAGCAGCCAAGGGGAGCGAGTGTCTAATGAAAAACTGTTTTTT.

This clonotype came up a few times. The CDR3 DNA follows: TGTGCCAGCAGCGAGGGCAGGACAGGGGAAAACATTCAGTACTTC. It specifies CASSEGRTGENIQYF. The chain combines TRBV9 with TRBJ2-4; TRBD1 agrees at 9 bases. The CDR3 extends over 15 amino acids. Germline lookup yields CDR1 SGDLS and CDR2 YYNGEE. The junction had 6 bases not matched to a gene; V was cut back by 3 bases and J by 5 bases.

Ten or more counts support this clonotype. The chain is built from TRBV5-1 and TRBJ1-1; D is possibly TRBD1 (5 bases). Per the germline V gene, CDR1 is SGHRS and CDR2 is YFSETQ. With 1 base removed from V and 5 bases from J, the gap between germline ends came to 21 bases. The CDR3 has 17 residues. This CDR3 is CASSLSTARKALTEAFF. The CDR3 bases are TGCGCCAGCAGCTTGTCGACAGCGCGAAAAGCCTTGACTGAAGCTTTCTTT.

This clonotype was observed a handful of times. The chain carries TRBV10-3 and TRBJ2-5, with D perhaps TRBD2 (7 bases). Germline-derived CDR1 and CDR2 are ENHRY and SYGVKD. The CDR3 is 15 amino acids. Trimming stripped 7 bases from V and 3 bases from J, with 18 bases between. CDR3 bases: TGTGCCATCACCAAGGGGGGGGGCCGGGAAGAGACCCAGTACTTC. It codes for CAITKGGGREETQYF.